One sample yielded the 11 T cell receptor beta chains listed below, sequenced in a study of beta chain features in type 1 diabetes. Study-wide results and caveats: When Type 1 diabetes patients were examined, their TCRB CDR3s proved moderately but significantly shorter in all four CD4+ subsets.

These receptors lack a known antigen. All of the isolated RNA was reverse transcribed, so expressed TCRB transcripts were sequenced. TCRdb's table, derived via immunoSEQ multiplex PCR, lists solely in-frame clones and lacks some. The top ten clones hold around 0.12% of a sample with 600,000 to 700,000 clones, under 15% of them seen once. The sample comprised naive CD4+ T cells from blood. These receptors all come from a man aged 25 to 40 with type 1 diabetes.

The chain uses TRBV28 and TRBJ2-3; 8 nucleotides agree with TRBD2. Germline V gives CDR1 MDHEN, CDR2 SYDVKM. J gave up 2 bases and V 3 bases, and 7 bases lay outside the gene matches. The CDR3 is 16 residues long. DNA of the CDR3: TGTGCCAGCAGTTTGCATGGCGGGGGGTCCACAGATACGCAGTATTTT. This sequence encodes CASSLHGGGSTDTQYF.

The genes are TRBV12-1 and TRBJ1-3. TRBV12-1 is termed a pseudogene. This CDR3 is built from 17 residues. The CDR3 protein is CASSFEGWRSSGNTIYF. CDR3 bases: TGTGCCAGCAGCTTTGAGGGATGGCGGAGCTCTGGAAACACCATATATTTT.

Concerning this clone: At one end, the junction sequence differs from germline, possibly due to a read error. Written as DNA, the CDR3 is TGTGCCAGCAGCCTAGCGGTCCAAGATACGCAGTATTTT. Its translation is CASSLAVQDTQYF. This chain uses TRBV7-2 with TRBJ2-3; 7 nucleotides agree with TRBD2. The CDR3 contains 13 residues. Germline CDR1 is SGHTA and CDR2 is FQGNSA.

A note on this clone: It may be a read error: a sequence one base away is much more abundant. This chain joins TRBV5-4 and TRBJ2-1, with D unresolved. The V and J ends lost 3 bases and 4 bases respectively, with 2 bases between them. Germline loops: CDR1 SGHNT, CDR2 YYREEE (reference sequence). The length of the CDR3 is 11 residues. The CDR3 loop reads CASSSYNEQFF. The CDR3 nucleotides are TGTGCCAGCAGCTCTTACAATGAGCAGTTCTTC.

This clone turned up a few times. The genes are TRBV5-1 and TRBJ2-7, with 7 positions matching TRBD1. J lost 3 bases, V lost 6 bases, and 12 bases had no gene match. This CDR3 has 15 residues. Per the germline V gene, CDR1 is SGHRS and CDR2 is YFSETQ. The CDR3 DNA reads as TGCGCCAGCATCCGGAATCCGGGACAGAGCTACGAGCAGTACTTC. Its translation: CASIRNPGQSYEQYF.

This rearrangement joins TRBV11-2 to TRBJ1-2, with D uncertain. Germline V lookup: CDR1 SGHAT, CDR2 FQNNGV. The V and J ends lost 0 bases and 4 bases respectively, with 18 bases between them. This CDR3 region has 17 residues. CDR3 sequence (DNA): TGTGCCAGCAGCTTAGATAGGGCAGCAAGAGCTAGCTATGGCTACACCTTC. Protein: CASSLDRAARASYGYTF.

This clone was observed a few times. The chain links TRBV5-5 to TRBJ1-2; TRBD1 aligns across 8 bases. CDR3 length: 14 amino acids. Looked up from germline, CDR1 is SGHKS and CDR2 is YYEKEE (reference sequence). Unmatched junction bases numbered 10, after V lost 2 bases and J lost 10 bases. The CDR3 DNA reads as TGTGCCAGCAGCTTCTACACCGGGACAGGAGTCTACACCTTC. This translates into CASSFYTGTGVYTF.

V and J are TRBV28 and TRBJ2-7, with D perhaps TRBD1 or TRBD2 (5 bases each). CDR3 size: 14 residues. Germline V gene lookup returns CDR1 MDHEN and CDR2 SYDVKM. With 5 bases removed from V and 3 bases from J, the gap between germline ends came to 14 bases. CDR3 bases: TGTGCCAGCAGTAGTTCGGGGCCCTACTACGAGCAGTACTTC. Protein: CASSSSGPYYEQYF.

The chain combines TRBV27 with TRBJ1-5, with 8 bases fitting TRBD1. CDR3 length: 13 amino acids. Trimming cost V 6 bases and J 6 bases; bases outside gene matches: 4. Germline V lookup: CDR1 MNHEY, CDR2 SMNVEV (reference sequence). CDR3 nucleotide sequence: TGTGCCAGCAGGTCACAGGGGGGTCAGCCCCAGCATTTT. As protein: CASRSQGGQPQHF.

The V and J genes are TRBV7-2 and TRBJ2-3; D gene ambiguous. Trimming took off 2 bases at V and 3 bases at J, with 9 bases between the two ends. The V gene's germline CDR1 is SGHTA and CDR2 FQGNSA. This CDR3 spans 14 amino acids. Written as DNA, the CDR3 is TGTGCCAGCAGCTTATCAAGGACGACAGATACGCAGTATTTT. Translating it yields CASSLSRTTDTQYF.

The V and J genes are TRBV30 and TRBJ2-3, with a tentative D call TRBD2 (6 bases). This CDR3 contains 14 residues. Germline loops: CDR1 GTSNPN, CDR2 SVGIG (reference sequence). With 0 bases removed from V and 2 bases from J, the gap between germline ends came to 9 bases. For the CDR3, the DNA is TGTGCCTGGAGTGTACTGGACTACACAGATACGCAGTATTTT. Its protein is CAWSVLDYTDTQYF.